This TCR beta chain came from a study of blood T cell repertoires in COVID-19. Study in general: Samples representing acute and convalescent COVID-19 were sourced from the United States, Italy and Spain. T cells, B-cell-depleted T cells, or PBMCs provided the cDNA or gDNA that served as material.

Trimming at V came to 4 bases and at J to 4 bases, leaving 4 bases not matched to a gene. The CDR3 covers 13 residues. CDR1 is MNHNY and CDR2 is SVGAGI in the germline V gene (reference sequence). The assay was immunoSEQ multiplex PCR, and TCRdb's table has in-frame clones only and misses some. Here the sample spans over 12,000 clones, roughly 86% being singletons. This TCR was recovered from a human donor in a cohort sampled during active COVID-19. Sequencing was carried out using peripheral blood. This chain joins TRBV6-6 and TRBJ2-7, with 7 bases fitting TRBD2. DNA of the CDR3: TGTGCCAGCAGTTTCGGACTAGTGTACGAGCAGTACTTC. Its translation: CASSFGLVYEQYF.